The clone carrying this TCR beta chain has only one observation. The target antigen is unknown. Sequencing libraries made from TCR beta cDNA carried unique molecular identifiers. T cells, roughly 1 to 10 million of them, yielded approximately 500,000 cDNA molecules. TCRdb re-called the PCR reads with MiXCR, one entry per CDR3 protein. The sample has 750,000 to 950,000 distinct CDR3 sequences, about 45% seen once. Germline assignment: CDR1 ENHRY and CDR2 SYGVKD. The CDR3 extends over 18 amino acids. V was pared by 0 bases and J by 2 bases, with 17 bases between. The data belong to a study of post-analysis software for immune sequencing data. Study background: The study covered relapsing-remitting, secondary progressive and progressive-relapsing courses of multiple sclerosis.

Study-wide points: Roughly 5 TRBV segments, including TRBV5-6, TRBV5-1 and TRBV20-1, were more frequent in patients than controls.

The clonotype originates from a girl aged 10-17 years with multiple sclerosis. The gene calls are TRBV10-3 and TRBJ2-1; D is unclear. The source material was blood. The CDR3 is CAISESQWWDGAYNEQFF. CDR3 DNA sequence: TGTGCCATCAGTGAGTCACAATGGTGGGATGGGGCCTACAATGAGCAGTTCTTC.